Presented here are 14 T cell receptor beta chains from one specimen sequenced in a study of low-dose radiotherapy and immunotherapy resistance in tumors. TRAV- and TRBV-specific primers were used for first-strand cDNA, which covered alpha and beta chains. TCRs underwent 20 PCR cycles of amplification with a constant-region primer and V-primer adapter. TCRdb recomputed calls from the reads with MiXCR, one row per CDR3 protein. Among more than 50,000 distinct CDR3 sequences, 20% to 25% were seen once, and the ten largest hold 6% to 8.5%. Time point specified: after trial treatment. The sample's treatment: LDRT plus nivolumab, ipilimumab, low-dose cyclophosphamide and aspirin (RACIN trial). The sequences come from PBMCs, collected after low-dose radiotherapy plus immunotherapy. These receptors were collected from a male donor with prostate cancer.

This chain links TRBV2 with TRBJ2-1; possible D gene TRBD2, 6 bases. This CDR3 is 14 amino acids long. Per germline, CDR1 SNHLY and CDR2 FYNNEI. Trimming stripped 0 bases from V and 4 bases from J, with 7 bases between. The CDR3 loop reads CASSEAGGYNEQFF. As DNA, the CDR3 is TGTGCCAGCAGTGAAGCGGGGGGTTACAATGAGCAGTTCTTC.

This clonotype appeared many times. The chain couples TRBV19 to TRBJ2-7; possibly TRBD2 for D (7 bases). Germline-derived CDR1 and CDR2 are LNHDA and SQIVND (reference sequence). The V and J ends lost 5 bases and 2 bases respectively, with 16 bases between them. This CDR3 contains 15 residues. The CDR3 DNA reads TGTGCCAGTAGTCCGGGGGGCACAAGAGCCTACGAGCAGTACTTC. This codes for CASSPGGTRAYEQYF.

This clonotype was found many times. CDR3 nucleotide sequence: TGCAGTGTTGAGGGGGGGATGCAAGAGACCCAGTACTTC. Its translation is CSVEGGMQETQYF. The chain combines TRBV20-1 with TRBJ2-5; D is perhaps TRBD2 (7 bases). This CDR3 is built from 13 residues. From germline, CDR1 is DFQATT and CDR2 SNEGSKA (reference sequence). Trimming stripped 7 bases from V and 2 bases from J, with 14 bases between.

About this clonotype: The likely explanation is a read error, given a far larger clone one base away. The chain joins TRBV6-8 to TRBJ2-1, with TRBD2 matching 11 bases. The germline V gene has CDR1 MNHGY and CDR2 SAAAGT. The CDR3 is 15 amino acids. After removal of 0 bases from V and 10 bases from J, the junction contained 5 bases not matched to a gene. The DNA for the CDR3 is TGTGCCAGCAGTTACTCTAGCGGGAGGGCCTACGAGCAGTTCTTC. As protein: CASSYSSGRAYEQFF.

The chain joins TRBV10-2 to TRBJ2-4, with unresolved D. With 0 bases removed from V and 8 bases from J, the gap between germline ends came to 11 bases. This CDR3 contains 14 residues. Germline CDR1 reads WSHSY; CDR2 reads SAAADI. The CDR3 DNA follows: TGCGCCAGCAGTGAGTCGTCGGCTCGGGACATTCAGTACTTC. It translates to CASSESSARDIQYF.

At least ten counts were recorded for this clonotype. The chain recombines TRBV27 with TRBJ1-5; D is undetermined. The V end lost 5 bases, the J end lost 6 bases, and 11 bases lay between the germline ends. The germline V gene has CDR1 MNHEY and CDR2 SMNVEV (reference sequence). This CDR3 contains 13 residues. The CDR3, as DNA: TGTGCCAGCAGTCGGGGTTGGGGTCAGCCCCAGCATTTT. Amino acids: CASSRGWGQPQHF.

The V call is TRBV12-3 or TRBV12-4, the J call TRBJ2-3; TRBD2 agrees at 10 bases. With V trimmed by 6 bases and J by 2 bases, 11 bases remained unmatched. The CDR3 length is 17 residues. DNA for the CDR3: TGTGCCAGCAGCAAAACCAGGACTAGCGGTTTCACAGATACGCAGTATTTT. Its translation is CASSKTRTSGFTDTQYF.

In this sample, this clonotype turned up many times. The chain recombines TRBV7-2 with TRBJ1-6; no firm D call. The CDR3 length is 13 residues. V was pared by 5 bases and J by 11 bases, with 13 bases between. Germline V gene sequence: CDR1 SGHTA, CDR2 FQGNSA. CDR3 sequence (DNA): TGTGCCAGCAGCCCCAACCCCGCAACACCCCTCCACTTT. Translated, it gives CASSPNPATPLHF.

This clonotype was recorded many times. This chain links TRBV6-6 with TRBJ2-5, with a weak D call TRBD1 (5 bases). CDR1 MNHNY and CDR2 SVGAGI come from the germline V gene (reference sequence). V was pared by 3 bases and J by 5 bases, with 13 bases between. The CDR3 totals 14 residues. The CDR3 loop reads CASSYQGSWETQYF. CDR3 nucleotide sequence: TGTGCCAGCAGTTATCAGGGTTCGTGGGAGACCCAGTACTTC.

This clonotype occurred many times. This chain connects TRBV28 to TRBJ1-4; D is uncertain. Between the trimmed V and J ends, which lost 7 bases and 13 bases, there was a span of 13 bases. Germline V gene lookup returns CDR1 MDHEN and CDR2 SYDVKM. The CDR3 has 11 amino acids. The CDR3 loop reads CASNSIGLLFF. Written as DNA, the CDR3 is TGTGCCAGCAATTCGATTGGCTTACTGTTTTTT.

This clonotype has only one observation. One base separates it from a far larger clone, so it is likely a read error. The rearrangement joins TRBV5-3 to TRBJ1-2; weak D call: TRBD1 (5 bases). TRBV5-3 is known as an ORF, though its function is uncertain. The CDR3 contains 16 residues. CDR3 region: CASSLESVQAGGGNTF. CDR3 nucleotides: TGTGCCAGCAGCTTGGAGTCTGTTCAGGCTGGGGGTGGCAACACCTTC.

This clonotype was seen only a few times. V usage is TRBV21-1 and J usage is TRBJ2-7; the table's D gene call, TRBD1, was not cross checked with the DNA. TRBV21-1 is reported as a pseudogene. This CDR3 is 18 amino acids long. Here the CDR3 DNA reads TGTGCCAGCAGCAAAGGGGGGGAGCCCCCAGGGGGCAGCTACGAGCAGTACTTC. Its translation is CASSKGGEPPGGSYEQYF.

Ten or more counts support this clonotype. Here the CDR3 reads CASGRSGGSHNEQFF. Here the CDR3 DNA reads TGTGCCAGCGGTCGGTCCGGTGGTTCCCACAATGAGCAGTTCTTC. The chain couples TRBV28 to TRBJ2-1; the D is unclear. The CDR3 sequence is 15 residues long. Germline CDR1 reads MDHEN; CDR2 reads SYDVKM. With 8 bases removed from V and 5 bases from J, the gap between germline ends came to 19 bases.

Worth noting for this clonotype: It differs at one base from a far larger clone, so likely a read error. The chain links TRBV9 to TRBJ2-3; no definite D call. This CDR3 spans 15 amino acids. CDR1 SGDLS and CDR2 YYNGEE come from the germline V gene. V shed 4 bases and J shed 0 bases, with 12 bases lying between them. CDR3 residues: CASSRDPTSTDTQYF. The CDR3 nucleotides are TGTGCCAGCAGCAGAGATCCTACTAGCACAGATACGCAGTATTTT.